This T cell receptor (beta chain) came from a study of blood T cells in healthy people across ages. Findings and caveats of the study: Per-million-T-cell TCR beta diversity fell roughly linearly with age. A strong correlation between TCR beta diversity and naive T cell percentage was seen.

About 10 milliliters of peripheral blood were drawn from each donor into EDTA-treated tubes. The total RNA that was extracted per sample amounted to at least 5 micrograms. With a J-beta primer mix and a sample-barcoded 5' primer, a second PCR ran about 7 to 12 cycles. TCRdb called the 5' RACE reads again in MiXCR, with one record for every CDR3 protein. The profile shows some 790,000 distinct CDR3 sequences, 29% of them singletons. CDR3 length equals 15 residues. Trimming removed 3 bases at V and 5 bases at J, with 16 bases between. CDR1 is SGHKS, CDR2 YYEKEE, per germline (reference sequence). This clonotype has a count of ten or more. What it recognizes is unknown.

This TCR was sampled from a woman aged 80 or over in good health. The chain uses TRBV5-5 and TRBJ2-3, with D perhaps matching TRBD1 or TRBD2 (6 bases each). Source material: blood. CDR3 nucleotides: TGTGCCAGCAGCTGGGGGGCTACTCGCCAAGATACGCAGTATTTT. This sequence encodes CASSWGATRQDTQYF.